This note documents a single T cell receptor (beta chain) sequence. Its specificity is not known. In the PCR, 60 Vbeta and 13 Jbeta primers were used. Here immunoSEQ multiplex PCR was the method, and the copy in TCRdb shows in-frame clones only, minus some. Here the sample spans approximately 50,000 clones, 83% being singletons. At the time of sampling, donors were nominally healthy, though unrecorded immune exposures were likely. These data belong to a study of cytomegalovirus exposure and HLA in healthy donors. Study outcomes and limitations: Associated with cytomegalovirus, according to the listing, were 150 to 200 TCR beta chains.

V was pared by 0 bases and J by 4 bases, with 4 bases of the junction left unmatched. This CDR3 is 16 amino acids long. From germline, CDR1 is SGDLS and CDR2 YYNGEE. The material sequenced was PBMCs. The receptor was isolated from a man aged 25 to 45 in good health and CMV-seronegative. This sequence joins TRBV9 and TRBJ2-2, with 9 bases identical to TRBD1. This CDR3 is CASSVGVTGGTGELFF. The CDR3 nucleotides are TGTGCCAGCAGCGTAGGGGTGACAGGGGGCACCGGGGAGCTGTTTTTT.